Reported below is one TCR beta chain. Its antigen is not known. This entry comes from a study of T cells after posttransplantation cyclophosphamide. Data came from immunoSEQ multiplex PCR; TCRdb stores just in-frame clones and leaves some out. The sample has fewer than 7,000 clones; approximately 80% are singletons. Per germline, CDR1 SGHVS and CDR2 FNYEAQ. Trimming took 5 bases from V and 5 from J; bases not matched to a gene: 3. This CDR3 is built from 14 residues. General observations from the study: Tissue-infiltrating T cells from skin or gut overlapped little with blood T cells. Later blood repertoires were often dominated by clones from the donor CD8+ memory compartment. Recipient CMV seropositivity and CMV reactivation strongly tracked TRB clonality.

Sequenced: memory CD4+ T cells sorted from blood. The TCR sequence derives from a woman aged 50 to 65 in good health and a related stem cell transplant donor. The chain links TRBV7-6 to TRBJ2-1; 10 bases are a match to TRBD2. The CDR3: CASSRTSGHNEQFF. CDR3 nucleotide sequence: TGTGCCAGCAGCCGGACTAGCGGTCACAATGAGCAGTTCTTC.